The 8 T cell receptor beta chains given below trace back to one sample, sequenced in a study of vaccination effects on CD4 cells after COVID-19. The antigens for these receptors are not known. ViraFEST expansion of antigen-specific CD4+ T cells with viral peptide pools preceded sequencing. On day 10 of culture, CD4+ T cells were separated out. As their vaccination, participants received two doses of either BNT162b2 or mRNA-1273. Produced via immunoSEQ multiplex PCR; TCRdb's table is partial and in-frame only. Of around 30,000 clones in the sample, 72% were seen once. The source was CD4+ T cells from PBMCs cultured with HCoV-229E spike peptides, collected after COVID-19 vaccination. These receptors were obtained from a human donor who received a COVID-19 vaccine.

The chain uses TRBV6-1 and TRBJ1-2; 10 bases match TRBD1. CDR1 MNHNS and CDR2 SASEGT come from the germline V gene. CDR3 size: 16 residues. After removal of 2 bases from V and 5 bases from J, the junction contained 8 bases not matched to a gene. CDR3 bases: TGTGCCAGCAGTGAATTGGGACAGGGGATGTATTATGGCTACACCTTC. Amino acid sequence: CASSELGQGMYYGYTF.

This clone turned up a few times. The chain combines TRBV18 with TRBJ1-2, with no clear D. The CDR3 runs to 14 residues. Germline V gene data show CDR1 as KGHSH and CDR2 as LQKENI. V lost 2 bases and J lost 7, with 14 bases in between. The CDR3: CASSPKQGSGGYTF. CDR3 DNA: TGTGCCAGCTCACCAAAGCAAGGGAGCGGTGGCTACACCTTC.

This clone appeared a single time. The rearrangement links TRBV5-1 to TRBJ2-6; D remains ambiguous. This CDR3 has 16 amino acids. Trimming removed 0 bases at V and 0 bases at J, with 7 bases between. From germline, CDR1 is SGHRS and CDR2 YFSETQ. CDR3 sequence: CASSLGFLSGANVLTF. The CDR3 DNA sequence: TGCGCCAGCAGCTTGGGGTTTCTCTCTGGGGCCAACGTCCTGACTTTC.

The chain employs TRBV28 and TRBJ2-3, with D perhaps assigned TRBD1 or TRBD2 (5 bases each). Germline lookup yields CDR1 MDHEN and CDR2 SYDVKM. The CDR3 runs to 13 residues. V was shortened by 5 bases and J by 6 bases, with 12 bases between the two germline ends. The CDR3 nucleotides read TGTGCCAGCAGTGGGGACCTCCCTGATACGCAGTATTTT. Translated, it gives CASSGDLPDTQYF.

The gene calls are TRBV7-7 and TRBJ2-2, with D maybe TRBD2 (6 bases). CDR3 length equals 13 residues. The germline CDR1 and CDR2 sequences are SSHAT and FNYEAQ (reference sequence). Trimming removed 1 base at V and 8 bases at J, with 8 bases between. The CDR3 reads CASSLVGGGELFF. The CDR3 DNA follows: TGTGCCAGCAGCTTAGTAGGAGGGGGGGAGCTGTTTTTT.

The V gene is TRBV2, the J gene TRBJ2-7, with TRBD1 identical over 9 bases. The ends lost 6 bases at V and 4 bases at J; junction bases unmatched: 10. Germline CDR1 SNHLY, CDR2 FYNNEI. The CDR3 length is 15 residues. CDR3 coding DNA: TGTGCCAGCAGAAGAGAGACAGGGGGAATTTACGAGCAGTACTTC. Encoded protein: CASRRETGGIYEQYF.

V is TRBV6-4 and J is TRBJ2-1; no firm D call. V was shortened by 1 base and J by 6 bases, with 13 bases between the two germline ends. CDR3 length: 15 residues. Germline CDR1 MRHNA, CDR2 SNTAGT. The CDR3 loop reads CASSDWSASGNEQFF. The CDR3 bases are TGTGCCAGCAGTGACTGGTCAGCCTCGGGCAATGAGCAGTTCTTC.

The V gene is TRBV6-5, the J gene TRBJ2-3; D gene uncertain. The germline CDR1 and CDR2 sequences are MNHEY and SVGAGI. The CDR3 runs to 12 residues. V was shortened by 5 bases and J by 4 bases, with 7 bases between the two germline ends. The CDR3 spells CASSLDADTQYF. CDR3 nucleotide sequence: TGTGCCAGCAGTCTCGATGCAGATACGCAGTATTTT.